Following are 26 T cell receptor beta chains from one sample sequenced in a study of T cell changes during pregnancy in multiple sclerosis. Profiled with immunoSEQ multiplex PCR; TCRdb holds only in-frame clones, not every one. This sample carries 90,000 to 150,000 clones, 93% of them seen once, and the ten largest clones take approximately 6.3%. This specimen was peripheral blood, taken before pregnancy. The receptors were sampled from a female donor with multiple sclerosis, enrolled in a pregnancy study.

This chain connects TRBV5-8 to TRBJ1-1, with D possibly TRBD1 on 5 matching bases. The V gene lost 1 base and the J gene lost 1 base, with 17 bases spanning the gap. Germline CDR1 SGHTS, CDR2 YDEGEE. This CDR3 has 17 amino acids. The DNA for the CDR3 is TGTGCCAGCAGCTTGTCTCCACAGGAGCCTTCGAACACTGAAGCTTTCTTT. It specifies CASSLSPQEPSNTEAFF.

This clone was recorded once. The rearrangement links TRBV27 to TRBJ1-5; TRBD1 might be the D (6 bases). The V end lost 6 bases, the J end lost 4 bases, and 16 bases lay between the germline ends. There are 15 residues in the CDR3. Germline V gene lookup returns CDR1 MNHEY and CDR2 SMNVEV (reference sequence). CDR3 amino acids: CASRAWGQSNQPQHF. CDR3 nucleotide sequence: TGTGCCAGCAGGGCTTGGGGGCAGAGTAATCAGCCCCAGCATTTT.

The CDR3 bases are TGTGCCAGCTGGCGGGGGCGGGGGAATGAGCAGTTCTTC. Translated, it gives CASWRGRGNEQFF. The gene calls are TRBV6-1 and TRBJ2-1; weak D call: TRBD2 (7 bases). From germline, CDR1 is MNHNS and CDR2 SASEGT. Trimming removed 8 bases from V and 7 bases from J, with 15 bases in between. CDR3 length: 13 amino acids.

V is TRBV9 and J is TRBJ2-5; a weak D match, TRBD2 (5 bases). The CDR3 consists of 15 residues. V was clipped by 1 base and J by 0 bases, with 10 bases between them. Germline V gene lookup returns CDR1 SGDLS and CDR2 YYNGEE. CDR3 sequence reads: CASSVRVGNQETQYF. In DNA form, the CDR3 reads TGTGCCAGCAGCGTAAGGGTCGGGAACCAAGAGACCCAGTACTTC.

The genes are TRBV5-1 and TRBJ1-1; TRBD1 aligns across 8 bases. Germline trimming cut 2 bases from V and 1 base from J; bases unmatched to any gene: 1. This CDR3 comprises 14 residues. Germline CDR1 is SGHRS and CDR2 is YFSETQ. CDR3 loop: CASSFGTGNTEAFF. For the CDR3, the DNA is TGCGCCAGCAGCTTCGGGACAGGGAACACTGAAGCTTTCTTT.

The chain recombines TRBV4-1 with TRBJ2-6; 7 bases match TRBD1. This CDR3 region has 18 residues. V was clipped by 1 base and J by 4 bases; unmatched bases: 10. Germline values: CDR1 MGHRA, CDR2 YSYEKL. The CDR3 loop is CASSQAAGGARGANVLTF. CDR3 sequence (DNA): TGCGCCAGCAGCCAAGCTGCAGGGGGTGCCAGGGGGGCCAACGTCCTGACTTTC.

V is TRBV18 and J is TRBJ2-1, with TRBD2 matching 7 bases. The CDR3 is 15 amino acids. CDR1 is KGHSH and CDR2 is LQKENI in the germline V gene. Trimming cost V 6 bases and J 3 bases; bases outside gene matches: 8. CDR3 in DNA: TGTGCCAGCTCCCCCGGGGAGGGGAACTACAATGAGCAGTTCTTC. Translating it yields CASSPGEGNYNEQFF.

The chain has TRBV6-5 and TRBJ2-5; TRBD2 matches at 10 bases. Germline assignment: CDR1 MNHEY and CDR2 SVGAGI. This CDR3 spans 14 amino acids. V dropped 11 bases and J dropped 1; count of bases not matched to a gene: 7. The CDR3 DNA follows: TGTGCCTCATCACTAGCGGGGCTCCAAGAGACCCAGTACTTC. Translated, it gives CASSLAGLQETQYF.

This chain connects TRBV19 to TRBJ1-4; D not resolved. Germline-derived CDR1 and CDR2 are LNHDA and SQIVND (reference sequence). The V and J ends lost 4 bases and 9 bases respectively, with 12 bases between them. The CDR3 is 13 amino acids. DNA for the CDR3: TGTGCCAGTAGTACCCCAGAGCGTAAAAAACTGTTTTTT. It translates to CASSTPERKKLFF.

The chain carries TRBV5-1 and TRBJ2-5; 10 bases line up with TRBD1. CDR1 and CDR2 (germline): SGHRS, YFSETQ. The CDR3 length is 15 residues. V shed 4 bases, J shed 2 bases, and the junction held 5 bases outside the gene matches. The CDR3 region is CASSRGTGVQETQYF. CDR3 DNA: TGCGCCAGCAGCCGAGGGACAGGGGTACAAGAGACCCAGTACTTC. Full variable domain (remainder filled in from reference TRBV5-1 and TRBJ2-5): KAGVTQTPRYLIKTRGQQVTLSCSPISGHRSVSWYQQTPGQGLQFLFEYFSETQRNKGNFPGRFSGRQFSNSRSEMNVSTLELGDSALYLCASSRGTGVQETQYFGPGTRLLVL.

The chain combines TRBV7-6 with TRBJ1-3, with D possibly matching TRBD1 (5 bases). CDR1 and CDR2 (germline): SGHVS, FNYEAQ. The CDR3 extends over 15 amino acids. Trimming cost V 5 bases and J 0 bases, with 11 bases left between them. The CDR3 region has the DNA TGTGCCAGCAGCAGCCAGGGCTACTCTGGAAACACCATATATTTT. It translates to CASSSQGYSGNTIYF.

V is TRBV14 and J is TRBJ1-1, with D tentatively TRBD1 (5 bases). With 5 bases removed from V and 3 bases from J, the gap between germline ends came to 16 bases. Germline loops: CDR1 SGHDN, CDR2 FVKESK. This CDR3 has 15 amino acids. CDR3 sequence: CASSFSPRGDTEAFF. The CDR3 DNA is TGTGCCAGCAGCTTCTCGCCGCGGGGGGACACTGAAGCTTTCTTT.

The CDR3 protein is CASRWRERDTDTQYF. The CDR3, as DNA: TGTGCCAGCAGATGGAGGGAGAGGGACACAGATACGCAGTATTTT. The J gene is TRBJ2-3, the V gene TRBV6-4; weak D call: TRBD2 (6 bases). Germline values: CDR1 MRHNA, CDR2 SNTAGT. The CDR3 loop spans 15 amino acids. V was cut by 6 bases and J by 2 bases, with 15 bases left in between.

In its sample, this clone was seen once. This chain connects TRBV28 to TRBJ1-2; 8 bases agree with TRBD1. Looked up from germline, CDR1 is MDHEN and CDR2 is SYDVKM. V lost 9 bases, J lost 1 base, and 13 bases stayed unmatched. The CDR3 contains 16 residues. For the CDR3, the DNA is TGTGCCAGTGGACAGGGCCAATTCGGGATTAACTATGGCTACACCTTC. Protein sequence: CASGQGQFGINYGYTF.

This clone was observed a single time. This chain uses TRBV7-9 with TRBJ2-7, with 8 bases lining up with TRBD1. V was clipped by 4 bases and J by 6 bases; unmatched bases: 11. CDR3 size: 15 residues. Germline V gene sequence: CDR1 SEHNR, CDR2 FQNEAQ (reference sequence). CDR3 DNA sequence: TGTGCCAGCAGCTCGACAGGGGTTCTTTCACGCGAGCAGTACTTC. This encodes CASSSTGVLSREQYF.

V is TRBV28 and J is TRBJ1-2; 9 bases map to TRBD1. Trimming removed 10 bases from V and 5 bases from J; junction bases left unmatched: 11. Germline V gives CDR1 MDHEN, CDR2 SYDVKM. There are 14 residues in the CDR3. CDR3 bases: TGTGCCATTCAGGAGGACAGGGGAGAGTATGGCTACACCTTC. Its translation is CAIQEDRGEYGYTF.

The chain has TRBV15 and TRBJ1-5, with D possibly being TRBD1 (6 bases). Germline assignment: CDR1 LNHNV and CDR2 YYDKDF (reference sequence). The CDR3 has 17 amino acids. Trimming left V 4 bases short and J 1 base short, with 17 bases between. CDR3 protein: CATSTTGMRRSNQPQHF. The CDR3 region has the DNA TGTGCCACCAGCACGACAGGTATGAGGCGAAGCAATCAGCCCCAGCATTTT. The full variable domain, its missing parts supplied by reference TRBV15 and TRBJ1-5, is DAMVIQNPRYQVTQFGKPVTLSCSQTLNHNVMYWYQQKSSQAPKLLFHYYDKDFNNEADTPDNFQSRRPNTSFCFLDIRSPGLGDTAMYLCATSTTGMRRSNQPQHFGDGTRLSIL.

CDR3: CASSTTGGLDQPQHF. The CDR3, as DNA: TGTGCCAGCAGCACTACAGGGGGATTGGATCAGCCCCAGCATTTT. The rearrangement links TRBV7-9 to TRBJ1-5; TRBD1 aligns across 8 bases. Germline trimming cut 5 bases from V and 5 bases from J; bases unmatched to any gene: 8. This CDR3 has 15 amino acids. CDR1 and CDR2 from the germline V gene are SEHNR and FQNEAQ (reference sequence).

The CDR3 bases are TGTGCCAGCAGTCGGGACAGGCGATACGAGCAGTACTTC. Translating it yields CASSRDRRYEQYF. The rearrangement uses TRBV6-5 and TRBJ2-7; 8 positions match TRBD1. The V segment lost 5 bases and the J segment 4 bases; nucleotides outside the gene matches: 4. The CDR3 has 13 residues. CDR1 is MNHEY and CDR2 is SVGAGI in the germline V gene.

The J gene is TRBJ2-2, the V gene TRBV9; D gene uncertain. Trimming removed 1 base at V and 2 bases at J, with 9 bases between. Germline values: CDR1 SGDLS, CDR2 YYNGEE. The CDR3 is 15 residues long. The CDR3 DNA reads as TGTGCCAGCAGCGTATTAGGAGTTAACACCGGGGAGCTGTTTTTT. This encodes CASSVLGVNTGELFF.

V usage is TRBV15 and J usage is TRBJ2-3, with TRBD2 matching over 13 bases. Trimming at V came to 4 bases and at J to 5 bases, leaving 6 bases not matched to a gene. The CDR3 has 16 amino acids. The germline CDR1 and CDR2 sequences are LNHNV and YYDKDF (reference sequence). The CDR3 DNA follows: TGTGCCACCAGCATGGGGACTAGCGGGATGAAAGATACGCAGTATTTT. This translates into CATSMGTSGMKDTQYF.

This clone has just one count. The V gene is TRBV28, the J gene TRBJ2-7; 7 bases fit TRBD2. The CDR3 is made up of 13 amino acids. The germline CDR1 and CDR2 sequences are MDHEN and SYDVKM. J was trimmed by 1 base and V by 7 bases; bases with no gene match: 4. For the CDR3, the DNA is TGTGCCAGCACTATGGGGGGGTCCTACGAGCAGTACTTC. Translated, it gives CASTMGGSYEQYF.

The V gene is TRBV10-3, the J gene TRBJ2-5, with TRBD1 matching 8 bases. The germline gives CDR1 ENHRY, CDR2 SYGVKD. This CDR3 spans 15 amino acids. V trimming: 6 bases; J trimming: 4 bases; junction bases outside the gene matches: 10. The CDR3 bases are TGTGCCATCAGAGCGCAGGGGGCTTTGCCAGAGACCCAGTACTTC. This encodes CAIRAQGALPETQYF.

This chain joins TRBV5-1 and TRBJ1-2; TRBD1 aligns across 8 bases. The CDR3 is 14 amino acids. V shed 4 bases, J shed 8 bases, and the junction held 10 bases outside the gene matches. Germline V gene lookup returns CDR1 SGHRS and CDR2 YFSETQ. The CDR3 nucleotides are TGCGCCAGCAGCCCGACGGACAGGGTGAGCGGCTACACCTTC. This codes for CASSPTDRVSGYTF.

CDR3 nucleotides: TGTGCTAGTGGTTTGACAGAGAACACTGAAGCTTTCTTT. Translating gives CASGLTENTEAFF. J is TRBJ1-1 and V is TRBV12-5; D remains ambiguous. This CDR3 spans 13 amino acids. V was pared by 2 bases and J by 1 base, with 5 bases between. Germline CDR1 reads LGHNT; CDR2 reads FRNRAP.

The chain couples TRBV28 to TRBJ2-7, with D tentatively TRBD1 (5 bases). The V end lost 2 bases, the J end lost 2 bases, and 13 bases lay between the germline ends. The CDR3 contains 15 residues. Germline V lookup: CDR1 MDHEN, CDR2 SYDVKM. The CDR3 DNA reads as TGTGCCAGCAGTTTAGGGGCGCGGAAAACCTACGAGCAGTACTTC. This gives the protein CASSLGARKTYEQYF.